This T cell receptor (beta chain) was captured in a study of blood T cell repertoires in COVID-19. Across the whole study: COVID-19 samples collected from the United States, Italy and Spain covered acute and convalescent phases.

Data came from immunoSEQ multiplex PCR; TCRdb stores just in-frame clones and leaves some out. The data show approximately 270,000 clones, under 85% seen once. Note on this clone: Additional DNA sequences in this sample encode the identical CDR3.

It was during active infection that Seattle patients were enrolled and then longitudinally followed. The V gene's germline CDR1 is SGHRS and CDR2 YFSETQ. This CDR3 comprises 15 residues. V trimming: 1 base; J trimming: 3 bases; junction bases outside the gene matches: 0. The sequenced material came from peripheral blood. The sequence was collected from a human donor with COVID-19, enrolled during active disease. The donor label of this sample is uncertain. The V gene is TRBV5-1, the J gene TRBJ2-1, with 11 bases identical to TRBD2. The CDR3 DNA reads as TGCGCCAGCAGCTTGACTAGCGGGAGCTACAATGAGCAGTTCTTC. Its translation is CASSLTSGSYNEQFF.